The clone carrying this T cell receptor (beta chain) was detected a few times. Original processing notes: By means of reference gene primer amplification, nucleated cell counts were estimated. Sequencing used immunoSEQ multiplex PCR; TCRdb keeps in-frame clones, though not all of them. Clone size and V and J calls were adopted from that table, with D and trimming inferred from the DNA. The table has a few hundred thousand clones, roughly 84% seen once. The data were taken from a study of blood T cell repertoires in COVID-19. Across the whole study: The United States, Italy and Spain supplied acute and convalescent COVID-19 samples. Nucleic acid was either cDNA or gDNA, and it came from T cells, B-cell-depleted T cells, or PBMCs.

Germline CDR1 is SEHNR and CDR2 is FQNEAQ (reference sequence). V lost 4 bases and J lost 9; bases outside the gene matches: 5. This CDR3 has 13 amino acids. Sequencing input: peripheral blood. The chain recombines TRBV7-9 with TRBJ2-1; TRBD2 aligns across 8 bases. The sequence was collected from an elderly woman with active or convalescent COVID-19. This CDR3 reads CASSWAGGFEQFF. DNA of the CDR3: TGTGCCAGCAGCTGGGCGGGAGGATTTGAGCAGTTCTTC.